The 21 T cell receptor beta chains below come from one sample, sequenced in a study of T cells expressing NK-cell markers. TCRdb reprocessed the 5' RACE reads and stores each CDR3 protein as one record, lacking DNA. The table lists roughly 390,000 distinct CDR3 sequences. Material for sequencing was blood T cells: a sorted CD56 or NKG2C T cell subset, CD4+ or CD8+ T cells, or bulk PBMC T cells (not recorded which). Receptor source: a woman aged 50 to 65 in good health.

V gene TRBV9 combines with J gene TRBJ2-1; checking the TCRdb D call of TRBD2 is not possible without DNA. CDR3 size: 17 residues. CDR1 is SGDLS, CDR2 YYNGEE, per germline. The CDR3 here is CASSPFSIGLAGHEQFF.

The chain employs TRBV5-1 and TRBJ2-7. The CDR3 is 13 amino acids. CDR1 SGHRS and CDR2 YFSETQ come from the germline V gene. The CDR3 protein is CASSLDRTYEQYF.

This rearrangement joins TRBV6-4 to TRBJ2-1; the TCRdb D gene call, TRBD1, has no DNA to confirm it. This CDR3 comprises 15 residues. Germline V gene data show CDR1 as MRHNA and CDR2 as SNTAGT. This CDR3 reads CASSDGQGHYNEQFF.

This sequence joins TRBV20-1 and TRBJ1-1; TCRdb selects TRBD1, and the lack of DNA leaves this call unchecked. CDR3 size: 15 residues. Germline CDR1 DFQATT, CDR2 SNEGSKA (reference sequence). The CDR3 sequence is CSATSTGLANTEAFF.

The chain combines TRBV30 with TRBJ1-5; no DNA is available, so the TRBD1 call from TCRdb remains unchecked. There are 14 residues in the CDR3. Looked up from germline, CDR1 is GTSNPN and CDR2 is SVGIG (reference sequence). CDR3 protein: CAWSGTAPNQPQHF. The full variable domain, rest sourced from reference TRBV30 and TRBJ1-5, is SQTIHQWPATLVQPVGSPLSLECTVEGTSNPNLYWYRQAAGRGLQLLFYSVGIGQISSEVPQNLSASRPQDRQFILSSKKLLLSDSGFYLCAWSGTAPNQPQHFGDGTRLSIL.

The CDR3 loop is CASSPKSNTEAFF. V and J are TRBV18 and TRBJ1-1. The germline gives CDR1 KGHSH, CDR2 LQKENI. The CDR3 length is 13 residues.

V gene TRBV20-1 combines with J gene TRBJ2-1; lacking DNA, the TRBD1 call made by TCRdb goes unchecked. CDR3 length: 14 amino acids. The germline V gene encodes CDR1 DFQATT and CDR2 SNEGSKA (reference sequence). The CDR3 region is CSPTDRDKHNEQFF.

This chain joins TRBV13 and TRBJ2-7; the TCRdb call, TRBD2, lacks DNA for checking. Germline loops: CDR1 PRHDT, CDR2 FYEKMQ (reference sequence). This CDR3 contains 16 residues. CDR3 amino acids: CASSLAAGAGVYEQYF.

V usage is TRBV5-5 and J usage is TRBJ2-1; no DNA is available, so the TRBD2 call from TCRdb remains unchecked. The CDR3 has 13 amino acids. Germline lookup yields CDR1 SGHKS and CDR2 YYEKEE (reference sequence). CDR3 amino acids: CASSSWRGNEQFF.

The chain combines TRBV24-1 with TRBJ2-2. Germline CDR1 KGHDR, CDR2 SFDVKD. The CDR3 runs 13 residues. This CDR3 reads CATSDYYTGELFF.

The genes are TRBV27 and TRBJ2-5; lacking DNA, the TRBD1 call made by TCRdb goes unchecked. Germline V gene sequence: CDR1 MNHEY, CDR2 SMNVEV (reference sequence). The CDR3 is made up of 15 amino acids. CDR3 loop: CASSAYRGHQETQYF.

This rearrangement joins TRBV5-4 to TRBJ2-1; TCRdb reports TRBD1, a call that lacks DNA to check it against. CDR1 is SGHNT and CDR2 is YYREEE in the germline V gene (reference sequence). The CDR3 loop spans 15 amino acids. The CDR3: CASSPTGTGEVEQFF.

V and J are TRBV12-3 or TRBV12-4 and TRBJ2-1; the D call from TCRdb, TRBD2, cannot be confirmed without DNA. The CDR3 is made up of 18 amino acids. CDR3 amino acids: CASSFPRAGGASYNEQFF.

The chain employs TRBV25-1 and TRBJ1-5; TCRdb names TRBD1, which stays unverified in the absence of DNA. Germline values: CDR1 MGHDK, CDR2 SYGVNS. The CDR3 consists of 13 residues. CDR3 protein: CASSDRLNQPQHF.

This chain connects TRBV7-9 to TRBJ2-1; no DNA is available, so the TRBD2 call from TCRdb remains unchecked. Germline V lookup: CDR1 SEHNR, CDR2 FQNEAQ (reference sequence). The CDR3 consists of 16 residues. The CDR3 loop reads CASTKGGTSGYNEQFF.

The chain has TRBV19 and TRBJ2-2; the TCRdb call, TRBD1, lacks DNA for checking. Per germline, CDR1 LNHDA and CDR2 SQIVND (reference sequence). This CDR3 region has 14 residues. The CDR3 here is CASSPGHKSGELFF.

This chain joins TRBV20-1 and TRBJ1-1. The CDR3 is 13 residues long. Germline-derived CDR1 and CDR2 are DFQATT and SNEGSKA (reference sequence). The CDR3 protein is CSAYGTLPAEAFF.

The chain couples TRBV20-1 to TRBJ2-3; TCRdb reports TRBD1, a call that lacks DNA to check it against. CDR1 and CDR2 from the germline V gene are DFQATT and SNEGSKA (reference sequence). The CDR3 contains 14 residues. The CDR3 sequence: CSALDPRSTDTQYF.

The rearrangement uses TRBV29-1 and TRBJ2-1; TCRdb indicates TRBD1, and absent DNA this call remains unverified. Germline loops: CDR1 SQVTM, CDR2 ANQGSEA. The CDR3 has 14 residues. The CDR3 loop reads CSGGTAGVGNEQFF.

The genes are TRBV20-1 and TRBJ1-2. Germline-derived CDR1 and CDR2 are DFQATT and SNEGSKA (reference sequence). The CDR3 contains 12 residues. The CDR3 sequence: CSASGGGYGYTF.

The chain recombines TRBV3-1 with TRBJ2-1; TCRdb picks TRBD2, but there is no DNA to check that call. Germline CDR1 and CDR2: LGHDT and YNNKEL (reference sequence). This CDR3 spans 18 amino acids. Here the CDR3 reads CASSQGRLAGVGSDEQFF.